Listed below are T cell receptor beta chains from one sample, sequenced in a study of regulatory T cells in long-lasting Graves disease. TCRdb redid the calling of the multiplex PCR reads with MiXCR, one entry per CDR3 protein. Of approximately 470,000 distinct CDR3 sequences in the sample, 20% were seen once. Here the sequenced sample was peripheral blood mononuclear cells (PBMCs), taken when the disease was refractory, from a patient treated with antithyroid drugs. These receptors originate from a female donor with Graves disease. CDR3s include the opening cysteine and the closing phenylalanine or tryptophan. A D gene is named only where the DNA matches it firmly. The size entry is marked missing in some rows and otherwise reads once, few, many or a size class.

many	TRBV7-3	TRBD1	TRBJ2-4	TGTGCCAGCAGCTCCCACGGACAGGGCGCGGTAGCCAAAAACATTCAGTACTTC	CASSSHGQGAVAKNIQYF
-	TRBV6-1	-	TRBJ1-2	TGTGCCAGCACCCCGACAGCCAACTATGGCTACACCTTC	CASTPTANYGYTF
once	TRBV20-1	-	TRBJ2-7	TGCAGTGCTAGTGACGGGAGCGGGTACGAGCAGTACTTC	CSASDGSGYEQYF
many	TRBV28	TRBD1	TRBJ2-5	TGTGCCAGCAGCCCGGGACAGGGTACGGAGACCCAGTACTTC	CASSPGQGTETQYF
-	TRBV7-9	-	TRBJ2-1	TGTGCCAGCAGCTTAGTTGGGCTAGCACATGAGCAGTTCTTC	CASSLVGLAHEQFF
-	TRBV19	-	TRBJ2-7	TGTGCCAGTAGTTTGCAGGCCCCCCGGGACGAGCAGTACTTC	CASSLQAPRDEQYF
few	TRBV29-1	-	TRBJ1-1	TGCAGCGTTCTAGCGGAAGGGGGCACTGAAGCTTTCTTT	CSVLAEGGTEAFF
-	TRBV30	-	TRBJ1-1	TGTGCCTGGAGTTACCCGTCGAACACTGAAGCTTTCTTT	CAWSYPSNTEAFF
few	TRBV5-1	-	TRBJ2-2	TGTGCCAGCAGCTTAGTGTACGGAGAGGTCACCGGGGAGCTGTTTTTT	CASSLVYGEVTGELFF
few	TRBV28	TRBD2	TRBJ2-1	TGTGCCAGCAGTTTGGTCGCGGGAGTCAATGAGCAGTTCTTC	CASSLVAGVNEQFF
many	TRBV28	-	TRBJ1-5	TGTGCCGCCGGTCAGCCCCAGCATTTT	CAAGQPQHF
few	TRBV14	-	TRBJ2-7	TGTGCCAGCAGCCAAGAGTTCGAGGGGGAGCAGTACTTC	CASSQEFEGEQYF
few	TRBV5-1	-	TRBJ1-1	TGCGCCAGCAGCTCCAGTTTAATGAACACTGAAGCTTTCTTT	CASSSSLMNTEAFF
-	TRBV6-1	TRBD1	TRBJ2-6	TGTGCCAGCAGCCGGGACAGTGTTGGGAAAACTGGGGCCAACGTCCTGACTTTC	CASSRDSVGKTGANVLTF
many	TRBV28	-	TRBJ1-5	TGTGCCAGCAGCATGACACAGGTTAGCAATCAGCCCCAGCATTTT	CASSMTQVSNQPQHF
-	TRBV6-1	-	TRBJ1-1	TGTGCCAGCAGCCGTTTTACCGGCGGGAACACTGAAGCTTTCTTT	CASSRFTGGNTEAFF
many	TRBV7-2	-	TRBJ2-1	TGTGCCAGCAGCTTAGGGGTGGGCTACAATGAGCAGTTCTTC	CASSLGVGYNEQFF
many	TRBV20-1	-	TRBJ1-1	TGCAGTGCTAGCACCTCCATTCCGACGGTGAACACTGAAGCTTTCTTT	CSASTSIPTVNTEAFF
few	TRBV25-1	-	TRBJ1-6	TGTGCCAGCAGTGTTCAGGGGCATTCACCCCTCCACTTT	CASSVQGHSPLHF
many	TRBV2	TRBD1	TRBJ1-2	TGTGCCAGCAGAGCCGGACAGGACCTCTATGGCTACACCTTC	CASRAGQDLYGYTF
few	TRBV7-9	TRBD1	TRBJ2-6	TGTGCCAGCAGCTATATGGGACAGGTCTTCTCTGGGGCCAACGTCCTGACTTTC	CASSYMGQVFSGANVLTF
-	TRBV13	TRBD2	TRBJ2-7	TGTGCCAGCAGTCCGGGACCTATGACTAGCGGGATCTACGAGCAGTACTTC	CASSPGPMTSGIYEQYF
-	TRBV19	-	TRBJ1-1	TGTGCCAGTAGCGACGTAGGGAGAACTGAAGCTTTCTTT	CASSDVGRTEAFF
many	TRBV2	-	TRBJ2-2	TGTGCCAGCAAGACCCGGGGGGCGCTCACCGGGGAGCTGTTTTTT	CASKTRGALTGELFF
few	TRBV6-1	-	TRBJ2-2	TGTGCCAGCGGGACGGATTCGAACACCGGGGAGCTGTTTTTT	CASGTDSNTGELFF
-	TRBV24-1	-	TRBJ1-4	TGTGCCACCAGTGATTCGCGGGACCGCAACAATGAAAAACTGTTTTTT	CATSDSRDRNNEKLFF
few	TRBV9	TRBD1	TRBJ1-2	TGTGCCAGCAGCATGCCGGGACAGGGTTCAGACTATGGCTACACCTTC	CASSMPGQGSDYGYTF
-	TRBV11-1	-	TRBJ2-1	TGTGCCAGCAGCCGACCTATAGCGGATGAGCAGTTCTTC	CASSRPIADEQFF
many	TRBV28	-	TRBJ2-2	TGTGCCAGCAGTTCGACGGTCACCGGGGAGCTGTTTTTT	CASSSTVTGELFF
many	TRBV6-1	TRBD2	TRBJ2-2	TGTGCCAGCAGTCCGAGGACTAGCGGCCGCACCGGGGAGCTGTTTTTT	CASSPRTSGRTGELFF
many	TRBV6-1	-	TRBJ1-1	TGTGCCATCTCGGGGGGAACTGAAGCTTTCTTT	CAISGGTEAFF
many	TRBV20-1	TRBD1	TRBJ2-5	TGCAGTGCTAGGATAACAGGGGTGCGGGAGACCCAGTACTTC	CSARITGVRETQYF
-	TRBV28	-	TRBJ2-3	TGTGCCAGCAGCCGCCCGGGAGTGGCAGATACGCAGTATTTT	CASSRPGVADTQYF
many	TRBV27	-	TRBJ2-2	TGTGCCAGCAGCCTCTTCGGGAACACCGGGGAGCTGTTTTTT	CASSLFGNTGELFF
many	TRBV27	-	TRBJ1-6	TGTGCCAGCAGTGCCCGGGGACCTGGGGTGCTAAAAGGGGATTCACCCCTCCACTTT	CASSARGPGVLKGDSPLHF
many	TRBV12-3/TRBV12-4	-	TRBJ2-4	TGTGCCAGCAGCCCGACAGGAGCCAAAAACATTCAGTACTTC	CASSPTGAKNIQYF
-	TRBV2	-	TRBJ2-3	TGTGCCAGCAGTGAAGATGGGGGACAACGAGATACGCAGTATTTT	CASSEDGGQRDTQYF
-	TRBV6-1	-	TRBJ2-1	TGTGCCAGCAGTGTTGAGCGGTGGAATGAGCAGTTCTTC	CASSVERWNEQFF
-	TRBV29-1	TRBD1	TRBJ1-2	TGCAGCTTCTCAGGGGGCCCGTATGGCTACGCCTTC	CSFSGGPYGYAF
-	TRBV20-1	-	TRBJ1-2	TGCAGTGCTAGAGAGTATGTTATTAGCTACACCTTC	CSAREYVISYTF
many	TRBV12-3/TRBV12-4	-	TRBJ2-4	TGTGCCAGCAGTTTAGTTGCCTCCCCTGCTCAGATTCAGTACTTC	CASSLVASPAQIQYF
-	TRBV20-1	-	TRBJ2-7	TGCAGTGCTAGTCCCGTGGGAGAGCTCACCTACGAGCAGTACTTC	CSASPVGELTYEQYF
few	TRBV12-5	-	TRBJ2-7	TGTGCTGTCGGAGGGGATCTCCCGCCCTACGAGCAGTACTTC	CAVGGDLPPYEQYF
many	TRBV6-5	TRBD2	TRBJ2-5	TGTGCCAGCAGTTACCACGTTGCTAGCGGGACCCAAGAGACCCAGTACTTC	CASSYHVASGTQETQYF
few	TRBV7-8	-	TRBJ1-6	TGTGCCAGCTCCCGGAGAGGGGTTAGTAATTCACCCCTCCACTTT	CASSRRGVSNSPLHF
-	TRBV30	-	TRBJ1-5	TGTGCCTGGAGTAAAGACTCCCGACAGGTATCTAGCAATCAGCCCCGGCATTTT	CAWSKDSRQVSSNQPRHF
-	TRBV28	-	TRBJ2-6	TGTACCAGCAGTCGACCCCGAGGGGCCAACGTCCTGACTTTC	CTSSRPRGANVLTF
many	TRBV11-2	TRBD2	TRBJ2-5	TGTGCCAGCAGGAAGGGGACTAGCGGGAGGGGTGATCGAGAGACCCAGTACTTC	CASRKGTSGRGDRETQYF
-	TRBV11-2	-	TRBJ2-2	TGTGCCAGCATGTGGGACACCGGGGAGCTGTTTTTT	CASMWDTGELFF
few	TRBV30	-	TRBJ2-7	TGTGCCTGGAGTGTACTCACCGAGCAGTACTTC	CAWSVLTEQYF
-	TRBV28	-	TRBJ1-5	TGTGCCAGCAGTGGGCAGAACCTTAATCAGCCCCAGCATTTT	CASSGQNLNQPQHF
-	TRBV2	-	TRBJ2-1	TGTGCCAGCACCGTTACAGGTTCCTACAATGAGCAGTTCTTC	CASTVTGSYNEQFF
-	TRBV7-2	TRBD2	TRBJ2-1	TGTGCCAGCTCCCCCGGGACTAGCGGGAGCAATGAGCAGTTCTTC	CASSPGTSGSNEQFF
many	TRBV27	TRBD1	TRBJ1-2	TGTGCCAGCGCCCAACAGGGGGCTTTTGGCTACACCTTC	CASAQQGAFGYTF
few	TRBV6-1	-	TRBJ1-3	TGTGCCAGCCTAACTGAGAGGATCTCTGAAAACACCATATATTTT	CASLTERISENTIYF